This TCR beta chain was sequenced during a study of cytomegalovirus exposure and HLA in healthy donors. Study-wide results and caveats: Previously analyzed data showed that most TCR beta V segments were productive at a frequency of about 90% or about 30%.

Both 60 Vbeta primers and 13 Jbeta primers went into the PCR. Repertoires were generated with immunoSEQ multiplex PCR, while TCRdb's copy carries only in-frame clones and drops some. The table has 200,000 to 250,000 clones, approximately 80% seen once. Only one count was recorded for this clone. Its antigen remains unknown. V trimming: 3 bases; J trimming: 3 bases; junction bases outside the gene matches: 0. The CDR3 totals 13 residues. Germline CDR1 and CDR2: KGHSH and LQKENI. The chain has TRBV18 and TRBJ2-3; 7 bases map to TRBD2. Sequencing was performed on PBMCs. This sequence was found in a boy between 2 and 15 years old in good health and CMV-seronegative. In nucleotides, the CDR3 is TGTGCCAGCTCACCGGGGGGGACAGATACGCAGTATTTT. Protein: CASSPGGTDTQYF. Full variable domain (outside the CDR3, taken from reference TRBV18 and TRBJ2-3): NAGVMQNPRHLVRRRGQEARLRCSPMKGHSHVYWYRQLPEEGLKFMVYLQKENIIDESGMPKERFSAEFPKEGPSILRIQQVVRGDSAAYFCASSPGGTDTQYFGPGTRLTVL.